These 28 T cell receptor beta chains came from one sample sequenced in a study of T cell changes during pregnancy in multiple sclerosis. Repertoires were generated with immunoSEQ multiplex PCR, while TCRdb's copy carries only in-frame clones and drops some. The repertoire has 30,000 to 40,000 clones, under 95% of them found once; the top ten carry 0.3% to 0.4%. The input for sequencing was CD4+ T cells from peripheral blood mononuclear cells, taken in the third trimester of pregnancy. These TCRs come from a female donor in good health, enrolled as a control in a pregnancy study.

The V call is TRBV14, the J call TRBJ2-7; the match to TRBD1 covers 7 bases. V shed 5 bases and J 3 bases; nucleotides not matched to a gene: 10. From germline, CDR1 is SGHDN and CDR2 FVKESK. The CDR3 covers 15 residues. The CDR3 loop reads CASSDTSWTGYEQYF. The DNA for the CDR3 is TGTGCCAGCAGCGATACCTCTTGGACAGGCTACGAGCAGTACTTC.

V is TRBV25-1 and J is TRBJ1-1, with 12 bases fitting TRBD1. The CDR3 has 14 residues. Germline V gives CDR1 MGHDK, CDR2 SYGVNS. V lost 6 bases, J lost 5 bases, and 4 bases stayed unmatched. The CDR3 loop is CASRGQGAGTEAFF. DNA for the CDR3: TGTGCCAGCAGGGGACAGGGGGCAGGGACTGAAGCTTTCTTT.

The chain has TRBV9 and TRBJ2-6; D may be TRBD2 (5 bases). The germline CDR1 and CDR2 sequences are SGDLS and YYNGEE. With 3 bases removed from V and 0 bases from J, the gap between germline ends came to 7 bases. This CDR3 contains 15 residues. The CDR3 DNA reads as TGTGCCAGCAGCGCCGGGGACTCTGGGGCCAACGTCCTGACTTTC. Protein product: CASSAGDSGANVLTF.

The V call is TRBV27, the J call TRBJ1-2; the D gene is possibly TRBD1 (5 bases). CDR1 and CDR2 (germline): MNHEY, SMNVEV (reference sequence). The CDR3 sequence is 16 residues long. The V and J ends lost 2 bases and 4 bases respectively, with 17 bases between them. The CDR3 protein is CASSLGRTGPIYGYTF. In DNA form, the CDR3 reads TGTGCCAGCAGTTTAGGGAGGACGGGGCCGATCTATGGCTACACCTTC.

This rearrangement joins TRBV6-1 to TRBJ2-3; 8 bases are shared with TRBD2. The V segment lost 5 bases and the J segment 5 bases; nucleotides outside the gene matches: 9. This CDR3 has 15 amino acids. Per the germline V gene, CDR1 is MNHNS and CDR2 is SASEGT. The CDR3: CASSLIAGRLDTQYF. CDR3 nucleotides: TGTGCCAGCAGTTTGATAGCGGGACGACTAGATACGCAGTATTTT.

A few counts support this clone. The rearrangement joins TRBV25-1 to TRBJ2-1; the match to TRBD1 covers 8 bases. With V trimmed by 6 bases and J by 7 bases, 2 bases remained unmatched. The V gene's germline CDR1 is MGHDK and CDR2 SYGVNS. The CDR3 length is 12 residues. CDR3 DNA sequence: TGTGCCAGCAGGGACAGGGATAATGAGCAGTTCTTC. It encodes CASRDRDNEQFF.

The rearrangement uses TRBV11-2 and TRBJ2-2; D uncertain. CDR3 length equals 11 residues. V lost 3 bases and J lost 8, with 4 bases in between. CDR1 is SGHAT, CDR2 FQNNGV, per germline. DNA of the CDR3: TGTGCCAGCAGCTTTCTGGGGGAGCTGTTTTTT. This encodes CASSFLGELFF.

The chain combines TRBV9 with TRBJ2-1, with D maybe TRBD1 (6 bases). Trimming left V 7 bases short and J 10 bases short, with 24 bases between. The CDR3 is 15 amino acids. Germline V gene sequence: CDR1 SGDLS, CDR2 YYNGEE. The CDR3 here is CASAVATGTGQEQFF. The CDR3 DNA reads as TGTGCCAGCGCCGTGGCAACCGGAACGGGACAAGAGCAGTTCTTC.

The sample holds a few counts of this clone. V usage is TRBV9 and J usage is TRBJ1-2; D unresolved. Trimming shortened V by 0 bases and J by 5 bases, and 17 bases separated the two germline ends. This CDR3 has 16 amino acids. Germline CDR1 reads SGDLS; CDR2 reads YYNGEE. DNA for the CDR3: TGTGCCAGCAGCGTAGGCGGAGGGATGGAGGCTTATGGCTACACCTTC. Amino acid sequence: CASSVGGGMEAYGYTF.

This clone was seen a handful of times. V and J are TRBV6-5 and TRBJ2-2; 9 bases fit TRBD2. J gave up 4 bases and V 7 bases, and 7 bases lay outside the gene matches. This CDR3 has 15 residues. CDR1 and CDR2 from the germline V gene are MNHEY and SVGAGI. CDR3: CASTAGGQVTGELFF. The DNA for the CDR3 is TGTGCCAGCACGGCGGGAGGGCAAGTCACCGGGGAGCTGTTTTTT.

This chain connects TRBV19 to TRBJ1-2; possibly TRBD1 for D (6 bases). There are 14 residues in the CDR3. The germline CDR1 and CDR2 sequences are LNHDA and SQIVND (reference sequence). Trimming stripped 7 bases from V and 8 bases from J, with 20 bases between. The CDR3 sequence is CASTPVGQGRGYTF. CDR3 DNA sequence: TGTGCCAGTACCCCCGTGGGGCAGGGGCGCGGCTACACCTTC. Full variable domain (outside the CDR3, taken from reference TRBV19 and TRBJ1-2): DGGITQSPKYLFRKEGQNVTLSCEQNLNHDAMYWYRQDPGQGLRLIYYSQIVNDFQKGDIAEGYSVSREKKESFPLTVTSAQKNPTAFYLCASTPVGQGRGYTFGSGTRLTVV.

This clone showed up just once. This sequence joins TRBV27 and TRBJ2-5, with a possible D match to TRBD2 (6 bases). The V gene lost 8 bases and the J gene lost 0 bases, with 10 bases spanning the gap. The CDR3 sequence is 13 residues long. Per germline, CDR1 MNHEY and CDR2 SMNVEV (reference sequence). The CDR3 here is CASGAGNQETQYF. The CDR3 coding sequence is TGTGCCAGCGGCGCGGGGAACCAAGAGACCCAGTACTTC.

The chain uses TRBV20-1 and TRBJ2-7; D possibly corresponds to TRBD2 (5 bases). V lost 2 bases, J lost 6 bases, and 8 bases lay in between. Germline CDR1 and CDR2: DFQATT and SNEGSKA (reference sequence). This CDR3 region has 11 residues. The CDR3 spells CSARSDSEQYF. Here the CDR3 DNA reads TGCAGTGCTAGATCGGACTCCGAGCAGTACTTC.

The chain couples TRBV6-1 to TRBJ2-3, with TRBD1 matching over 12 bases. Losses at the gene ends were 3 bases for V and 6 bases for J; bases not matched to a gene: 4. The length of the CDR3 is 15 residues. Germline V gene lookup returns CDR1 MNHNS and CDR2 SASEGT. This CDR3 reads CASSERDRGRDTQYF. The DNA for the CDR3 is TGTGCCAGCAGTGAGAGGGACAGGGGGCGGGATACGCAGTATTTT.

The chain recombines TRBV6-5 with TRBJ2-3; tentatively, D is TRBD1 (6 bases). V was pared by 8 bases and J by 2 bases, with 11 bases between. This CDR3 region has 13 residues. Germline V gene lookup returns CDR1 MNHEY and CDR2 SVGAGI. The CDR3 loop is CASFRGFTDTQYF. The CDR3 DNA is TGTGCCAGCTTTAGGGGGTTCACAGATACGCAGTATTTT.

The chain joins TRBV5-1 to TRBJ2-1, with D unresolved. Between the trimmed V and J ends, which lost 0 bases and 7 bases, there was a span of 5 bases. The CDR3 sequence is 12 residues long. The germline V gene encodes CDR1 SGHRS and CDR2 YFSETQ. This CDR3 is CASSLGVNEQFF. DNA for the CDR3: TGCGCCAGCAGCTTGGGCGTGAATGAGCAGTTCTTC.

This chain connects TRBV15 to TRBJ1-2, with TRBD1 as a possible D gene (5 bases). The CDR3 is 15 residues long. The V gene's germline CDR1 is LNHNV and CDR2 YYDKDF (reference sequence). The V and J ends lost 0 bases and 4 bases respectively, with 12 bases between them. CDR3 DNA sequence: TGTGCCACCAGCAGAGAGGACACCGTGATCTATGGCTACACCTTC. Encoded protein: CATSREDTVIYGYTF.

This chain links TRBV6-5 with TRBJ2-6; D is uncertain. The CDR3 sequence is 15 residues long. Germline lookup yields CDR1 MNHEY and CDR2 SVGAGI. Trimming took 4 bases from V and 0 from J, leaving 7 bases between them. CDR3 in amino acids: CASSFRSSGANVLTF. CDR3 sequence (DNA): TGTGCCAGCAGTTTCCGCAGCTCTGGGGCCAACGTCCTGACTTTC.

This sequence joins TRBV7-2 and TRBJ1-1; 7 bases match TRBD1. J gave up 5 bases and V 4 bases, and 7 bases lay outside the gene matches. This CDR3 spans 14 amino acids. Germline V CDR1 and CDR2: SGHTA, FQGNSA. CDR3 residues: CASSSTGQATEAFF. CDR3 coding DNA: TGTGCCAGCAGCTCGACAGGGCAGGCGACTGAAGCTTTCTTT.

The chain employs TRBV5-1 and TRBJ1-1; tentatively, D is TRBD1 (5 bases). Trimming removed 0 bases at V and 3 bases at J, with 18 bases between. This CDR3 contains 17 residues. CDR1 SGHRS and CDR2 YFSETQ come from the germline V gene. The CDR3 reads CASSLAVGAGRHTEAFF. The CDR3, as DNA: TGCGCCAGCAGCTTGGCGGTCGGGGCAGGGAGGCACACTGAAGCTTTCTTT. Combining the CDR3 with reference TRBV5-1 and TRBJ1-1 gives the whole variable domain KAGVTQTPRYLIKTRGQQVTLSCSPISGHRSVSWYQQTPGQGLQFLFEYFSETQRNKGNFPGRFSGRQFSNSRSEMNVSTLELGDSALYLCASSLAVGAGRHTEAFFGQGTRLTVV.

V and J are TRBV18 and TRBJ2-1; 11 bases agree with TRBD2. The CDR3 covers 17 residues. CDR1 and CDR2 (germline): KGHSH, LQKENI. Trimming cost V 2 bases and J 3 bases; bases outside gene matches: 6. The CDR3 DNA reads TGTGCCAGCTCACCAACCAATAGCGGGAGGGGCTACAATGAGCAGTTCTTC. Translated: CASSPTNSGRGYNEQFF. The complete variable domain, with remaining parts taken from reference TRBV18 and TRBJ2-1, reads NAGVMQNPRHLVRRRGQEARLRCSPMKGHSHVYWYRQLPEEGLKFMVYLQKENIIDESGMPKERFSAEFPKEGPSILRIQQVVRGDSAAYFCASSPTNSGRGYNEQFFGPGTRLTVL.

The chain employs TRBV28 and TRBJ1-1, with 8 positions matching TRBD1. CDR1 is MDHEN, CDR2 SYDVKM, per germline. This CDR3 spans 11 amino acids. V lost 4 bases and J lost 8; bases outside the gene matches: 0. This chain's CDR3 is CASSWDREAFF. In DNA form, the CDR3 reads TGTGCCAGCAGTTGGGACAGGGAAGCTTTCTTT. Full variable domain (missing parts from reference TRBV28 and TRBJ1-1): DVKVTQSSRYLVKRTGEKVFLECVQDMDHENMFWYRQDPGLGLRLIYFSYDVKMKEKGDIPEGYSVSREKKERFSLILESASTNQTSMYLCASSWDREAFFGQGTRLTVV.

This chain links TRBV5-4 with TRBJ2-2; TRBD2 is a possible D gene (5 bases). Trimming cost V 0 bases and J 7 bases, with 16 bases left between them. The CDR3 runs to 16 residues. Germline V gene lookup returns CDR1 SGHNT and CDR2 YYREEE (reference sequence). The CDR3 DNA follows: TGTGCCAGCAGCTTGGGGGGAAACCTTCGGGGCGGGGAGCTGTTTTTT. It translates to CASSLGGNLRGGELFF.

The CDR3 sequence: CSVVRGANTEAFF. In DNA form, the CDR3 reads TGCAGCGTTGTGCGGGGGGCGAACACTGAAGCTTTCTTT. The chain has TRBV29-1 and TRBJ1-1, with a tentative D call TRBD1 (6 bases). The germline V gene has CDR1 SQVTM and CDR2 ANQGSEA. The CDR3 consists of 13 residues. V lost 4 bases and J lost 1, with 10 bases in between.

The chain carries TRBV7-9 and TRBJ1-2, with D possibly matching TRBD1 (5 bases). Trimming shortened V by 5 bases and J by 4 bases, and 14 bases separated the two germline ends. In germline, CDR1 is SEHNR, CDR2 FQNEAQ (reference sequence). The CDR3 is made up of 14 amino acids. Written as DNA, the CDR3 is TGTGCCAGCAGCCCAAGACAGATACTCTATGGCTACACCTTC. This gives the protein CASSPRQILYGYTF.

The chain links TRBV19 to TRBJ2-7; weak D call: TRBD2 (6 bases). Germline CDR1 is LNHDA and CDR2 is SQIVND (reference sequence). The CDR3 totals 14 residues. Trimming pared 7 bases from V and 0 bases from J, leaving 13 bases between. CDR3 protein: CASMEGYSSYEQYF. As DNA, the CDR3 is TGTGCCAGTATGGAGGGCTACAGCTCCTACGAGCAGTACTTC.

The CDR3 DNA reads as TGCAGCGTTGCACAGTCGACCTCTGGGGCCAACGTCCTGACTTTC. This sequence encodes CSVAQSTSGANVLTF. The chain couples TRBV29-1 to TRBJ2-6, with D unresolved. This CDR3 has 15 residues. The ends were cut back, 4 bases at V and 0 bases at J, with 10 bases in the middle. Germline V gives CDR1 SQVTM, CDR2 ANQGSEA.

CDR3 coding DNA: TGTGCCAGCAGCAGGACACAAGTTTCTGGAAACACCATATATTTT. This encodes CASSRTQVSGNTIYF. The J gene is TRBJ1-3, the V gene TRBV7-8; perhaps TRBD1 as D (5 bases). V was cut by 5 bases and J by 1 base, with 12 bases left in between. Germline V lookup: CDR1 SGHVS, CDR2 FQNEAQ. This CDR3 is 15 amino acids long.